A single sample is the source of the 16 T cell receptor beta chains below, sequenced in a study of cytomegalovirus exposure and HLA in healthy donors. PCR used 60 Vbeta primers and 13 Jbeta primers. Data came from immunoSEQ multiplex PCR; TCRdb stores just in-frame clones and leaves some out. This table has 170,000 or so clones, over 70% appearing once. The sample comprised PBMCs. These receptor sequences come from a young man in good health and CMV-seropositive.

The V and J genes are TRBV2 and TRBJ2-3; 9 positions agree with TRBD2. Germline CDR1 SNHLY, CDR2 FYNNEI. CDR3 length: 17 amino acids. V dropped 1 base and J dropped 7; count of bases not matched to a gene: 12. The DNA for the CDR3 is TGTGCCAGCAGTGAAGACGTGATAGCGGGAGCCCCCTATACGCAGTATTTT. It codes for CASSEDVIAGAPYTQYF. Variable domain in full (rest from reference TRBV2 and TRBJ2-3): EPEVTQTPSHQVTQMGQEVILRCVPISNHLYFYWYRQILGQKVEFLVSFYNNEISEKSEIFDDQFSVERPDGSNFTLKIRSTKLEDSAMYFCASSEDVIAGAPYTQYFGPGTRLTVL.

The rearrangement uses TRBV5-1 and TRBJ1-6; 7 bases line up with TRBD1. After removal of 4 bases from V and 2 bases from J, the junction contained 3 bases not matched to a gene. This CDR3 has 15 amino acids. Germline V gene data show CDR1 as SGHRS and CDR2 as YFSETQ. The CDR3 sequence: CASSPGQAYNSPLHF. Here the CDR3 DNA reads TGCGCCAGCAGCCCCGGACAGGCCTATAATTCACCCCTCCACTTT.

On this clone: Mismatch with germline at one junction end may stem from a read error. The CDR3 coding sequence is TGTGCCAGCAGCGAAGACCCGTATGGCTACACCTTC. As protein: CASSEDPYGYTF. The rearrangement joins TRBV14 to TRBJ1-2; D remains unclear. Per the germline V gene, CDR1 is SGHDN and CDR2 is FVKESK. The CDR3 extends over 12 amino acids.

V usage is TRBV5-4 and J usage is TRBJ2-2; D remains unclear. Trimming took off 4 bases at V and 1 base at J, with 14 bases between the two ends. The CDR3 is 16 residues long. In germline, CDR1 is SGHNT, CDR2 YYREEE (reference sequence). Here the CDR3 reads CASSPPRRGNTGELFF. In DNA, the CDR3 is TGTGCCAGCAGCCCTCCCCGCAGAGGGAACACCGGGGAGCTGTTTTTT.

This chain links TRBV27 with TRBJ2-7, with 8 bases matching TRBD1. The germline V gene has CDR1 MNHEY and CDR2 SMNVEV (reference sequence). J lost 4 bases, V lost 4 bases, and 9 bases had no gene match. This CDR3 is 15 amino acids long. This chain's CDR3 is CASSSDRGWGYEQYF. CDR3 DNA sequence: TGTGCCAGCAGTTCCGACAGGGGATGGGGATACGAGCAGTACTTC.

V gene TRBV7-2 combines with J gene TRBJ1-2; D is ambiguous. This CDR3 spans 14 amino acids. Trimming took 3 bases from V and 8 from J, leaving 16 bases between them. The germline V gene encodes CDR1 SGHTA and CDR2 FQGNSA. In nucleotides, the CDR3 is TGTGCCAGCAGCTTTAGAGAGTCGGTCGAAGGCTACACCTTC. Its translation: CASSFRESVEGYTF.

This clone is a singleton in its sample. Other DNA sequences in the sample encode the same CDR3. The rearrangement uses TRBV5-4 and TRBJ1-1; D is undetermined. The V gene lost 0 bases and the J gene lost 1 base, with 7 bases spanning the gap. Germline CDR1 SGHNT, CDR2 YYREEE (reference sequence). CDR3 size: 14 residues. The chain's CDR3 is CASSLGGGNTEAFF. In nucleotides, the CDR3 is TGTGCCAGCAGCTTGGGCGGAGGGAACACTGAAGCTTTCTTT.

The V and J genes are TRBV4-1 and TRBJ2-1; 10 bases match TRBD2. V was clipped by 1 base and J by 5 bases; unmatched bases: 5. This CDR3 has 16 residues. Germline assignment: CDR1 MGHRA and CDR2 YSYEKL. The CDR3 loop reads CASSQVGSGRHNEQFF. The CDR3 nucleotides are TGCGCCAGCAGCCAAGTGGGTAGCGGGAGGCACAATGAGCAGTTCTTC.

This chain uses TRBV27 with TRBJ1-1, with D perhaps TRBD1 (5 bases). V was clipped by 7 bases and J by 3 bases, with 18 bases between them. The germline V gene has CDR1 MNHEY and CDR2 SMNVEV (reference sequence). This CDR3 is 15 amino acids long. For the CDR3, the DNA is TGTGCCAGCACCCCCTGGGTGGGGCGAGACACTGAAGCTTTCTTT. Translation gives CASTPWVGRDTEAFF.

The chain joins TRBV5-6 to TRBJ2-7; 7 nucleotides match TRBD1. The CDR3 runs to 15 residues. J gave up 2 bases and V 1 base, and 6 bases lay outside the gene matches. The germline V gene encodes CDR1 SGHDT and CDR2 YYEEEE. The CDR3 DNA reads TGTGCCAGCAGCTTGAATGGACAGGTCCCCTACGAGCAGTACTTC. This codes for CASSLNGQVPYEQYF.

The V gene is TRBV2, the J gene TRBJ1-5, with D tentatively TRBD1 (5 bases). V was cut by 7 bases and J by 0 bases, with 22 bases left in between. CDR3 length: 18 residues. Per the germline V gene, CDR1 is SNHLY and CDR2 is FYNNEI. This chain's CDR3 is CASTSRGPHTYSNQPQHF. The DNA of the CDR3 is TGTGCCAGCACATCTAGGGGCCCGCACACCTATAGCAATCAGCCCCAGCATTTT.

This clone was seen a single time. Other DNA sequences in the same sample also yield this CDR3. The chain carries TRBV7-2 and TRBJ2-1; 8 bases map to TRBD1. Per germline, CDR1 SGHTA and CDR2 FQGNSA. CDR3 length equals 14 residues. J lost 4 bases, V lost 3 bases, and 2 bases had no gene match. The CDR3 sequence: CASSLGTGYNEQFF. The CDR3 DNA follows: TGTGCCAGCAGCTTGGGGACAGGTTACAATGAGCAGTTCTTC.

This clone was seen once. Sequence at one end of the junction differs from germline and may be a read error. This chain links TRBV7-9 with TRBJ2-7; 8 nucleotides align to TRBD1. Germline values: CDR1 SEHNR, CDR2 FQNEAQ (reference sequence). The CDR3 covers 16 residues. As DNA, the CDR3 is TGTTCCAGCAGCCCCCGACAGGGGCCGAGCTCCTACGAGCAGTACTTC. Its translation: CSSSPRQGPSSYEQYF. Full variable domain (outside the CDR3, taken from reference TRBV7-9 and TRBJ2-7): DTGVSQNPRHKITKRGQNVTFRCDPISEHNRLYWYRQTLGQGPEFLTYFQNEAQLEKSRLLSDRFSAERPKGSFSTLEIQRTEQGDSAMYLCSSSPRQGPSSYEQYFGPGTRLTVT.

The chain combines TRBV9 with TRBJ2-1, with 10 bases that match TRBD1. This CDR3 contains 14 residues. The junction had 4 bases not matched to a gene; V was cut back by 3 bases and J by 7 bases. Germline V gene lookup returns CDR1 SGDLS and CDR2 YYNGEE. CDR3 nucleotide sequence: TGTGCCAGCAGCGGGACAGGGGGAGGGAATGAGCAGTTCTTC. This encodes CASSGTGGGNEQFF.

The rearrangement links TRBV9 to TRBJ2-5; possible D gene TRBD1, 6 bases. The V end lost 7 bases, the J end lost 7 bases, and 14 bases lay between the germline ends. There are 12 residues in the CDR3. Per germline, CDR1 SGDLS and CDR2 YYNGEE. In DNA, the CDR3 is TGTGCCAGCTCCCCAGGGGTGGGGACCCAGTACTTC. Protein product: CASSPGVGTQYF.

The CDR3 spells CASSLNELETQYF. CDR3 coding DNA: TGTGCCAGCAGTTTAAACGAACTGGAGACCCAGTACTTC. The V call is TRBV28, the J call TRBJ2-5; D remains unclear. V was cut by 2 bases and J by 5 bases, with 9 bases left in between. Germline CDR1 reads MDHEN; CDR2 reads SYDVKM. The CDR3 runs to 13 residues. The full variable domain, with the rest looked up from reference TRBV28 and TRBJ2-5, is DVKVTQSSRYLVKRTGEKVFLECVQDMDHENMFWYRQDPGLGLRLIYFSYDVKMKEKGDIPEGYSVSREKKERFSLILESASTNQTSMYLCASSLNELETQYFGPGTRLLVL.